This is a list of T cell receptor beta chains from one sample in a study of blood T cells in healthy people across ages. TCRdb analysed the 5' RACE reads with MiXCR anew, one entry per CDR3 protein. The sample lists approximately 400,000 distinct CDR3 sequences, approximately 47% occurring once. Sequencing input: blood. The receptors were sampled from a man aged 60-69 years in good health. CDR3s include the opening cysteine and the closing phenylalanine or tryptophan. Fields, in order: D gene, V gene, J gene, clone size, CDR3 DNA, CDR3 protein. The D gene is left open where the match is weak. Clone sizes are given selectively: once, few, many, or a class where the clone is expanded.

d_gene: .
v_gene: TRBV7-9
j_gene: TRBJ2-1
abundance: few
CDR3nt: TGTGCCAGCAGCTTAGCTGGGCAGTACAATGAGCAGTTCTTC
CDR3aa: CASSLAGQYNEQFF

d_gene: TRBD2
v_gene: TRBV5-1
j_gene: TRBJ2-3
abundance: .
CDR3nt: TGCGCCAGCAGGACTAGCGCTCCTAGCACAGATACGCAGTATTTT
CDR3aa: CASRTSAPSTDTQYF

d_gene: .
v_gene: TRBV27
j_gene: TRBJ2-7
abundance: few
CDR3nt: TGTGCCAGCAGTTTTAGGACAGTTCCCTCCTACGAGCAGTACTTC
CDR3aa: CASSFRTVPSYEQYF

d_gene: TRBD1
v_gene: TRBV18
j_gene: TRBJ2-6
abundance: .
CDR3nt: TGTGCCAGCTCTCGCATCAGGACAGGGAGCTCTGGGGCCAACGTCCTGACTTTC
CDR3aa: CASSRIRTGSSGANVLTF

d_gene: TRBD1
v_gene: TRBV19
j_gene: TRBJ2-2
abundance: .
CDR3nt: TGTGCCAGTGACGACAGGGGCACCGGGGAGCTGTTTTTT
CDR3aa: CASDDRGTGELFF

d_gene: TRBD2
v_gene: TRBV20-1
j_gene: TRBJ2-5
abundance: .
CDR3nt: TGCAGTGCTAGAGATTTAACAGCGCTAGCGGGAGCCTCAGAGACCCAGTACTTC
CDR3aa: CSARDLTALAGASETQYF

d_gene: TRBD2
v_gene: TRBV5-1
j_gene: TRBJ2-1
abundance: .
CDR3nt: TGCGCCAGCAGCTTATCGACTAGCGGGGGTCCATCCTACAATGAGCAGTTCTTC
CDR3aa: CASSLSTSGGPSYNEQFF

d_gene: .
v_gene: TRBV6-5
j_gene: TRBJ1-4
abundance: .
CDR3nt: TGTGCCAGCAGTGGCACAGGGTTGCAGGAAAAACTGTTTTTT
CDR3aa: CASSGTGLQEKLFF

d_gene: .
v_gene: TRBV9
j_gene: TRBJ2-1
abundance: .
CDR3nt: TGTGCCAGCAGCGTAGGGCGGGGCTCAATGCATGAGCAGTTCTTC
CDR3aa: CASSVGRGSMHEQFF

d_gene: TRBD2
v_gene: TRBV20-1
j_gene: TRBJ2-5
abundance: .
CDR3nt: TGCAGTGCACCAAGCCCTAGCGGGGAGACCCAGTACTTC
CDR3aa: CSAPSPSGETQYF

d_gene: .
v_gene: TRBV7-7
j_gene: TRBJ2-5
abundance: .
CDR3nt: TGTGCTAGCAGCTTAGGATTGGGGGCCCAACAAGAGACCCAGTACTTC
CDR3aa: CASSLGLGAQQETQYF

d_gene: .
v_gene: TRBV6-5
j_gene: TRBJ2-1
abundance: .
CDR3nt: TGTGCCAGCATGGGACCCGTCATCAATGAGCAGTTCTTC
CDR3aa: CASMGPVINEQFF

d_gene: .
v_gene: TRBV29-1
j_gene: TRBJ2-1
abundance: .
CDR3nt: TGCAGCGTGCGGAGGGGGGACTCCTACAATGAGCAGTTCTTC
CDR3aa: CSVRRGDSYNEQFF

d_gene: .
v_gene: TRBV7-8
j_gene: TRBJ1-5
abundance: .
CDR3nt: TGTGCCAGCAGCTTACGGGGCAGCCTGTATAGCAATCAGCCCCAGCATTTT
CDR3aa: CASSLRGSLYSNQPQHF

d_gene: TRBD1
v_gene: TRBV6-1
j_gene: TRBJ1-2
abundance: .
CDR3nt: TGTGCCAGCAGTGGTTCCGGGACAGGGGACTATGGCTACACCTTC
CDR3aa: CASSGSGTGDYGYTF

d_gene: TRBD1
v_gene: TRBV9
j_gene: TRBJ2-1
abundance: .
CDR3nt: TGTGCCAGCAGCGTAGGAGGGACAGGGAAAAGGGATGAGCAGTTCTTC
CDR3aa: CASSVGGTGKRDEQFF

d_gene: .
v_gene: TRBV27
j_gene: TRBJ2-1
abundance: once
CDR3nt: TGTGCCAGCAGTTTAAGGGGGAAAAGGAATGAGCAGTTCTTC
CDR3aa: CASSLRGKRNEQFF

d_gene: .
v_gene: TRBV3-1
j_gene: TRBJ2-1
abundance: .
CDR3nt: TGTGCCAGCAGCGCTCGGGACTTCGACAGTGAGCAGTTCTTC
CDR3aa: CASSARDFDSEQFF

d_gene: TRBD2
v_gene: TRBV6-6
j_gene: TRBJ2-4
abundance: few
CDR3nt: TGTGCCAGCAGTTACTCTCTAGCGGGCCTAGCCAAAAACATTCAGTACTTC
CDR3aa: CASSYSLAGLAKNIQYF

d_gene: .
v_gene: TRBV28
j_gene: TRBJ2-7
abundance: .
CDR3nt: TGTGCCAGCGTAGGCTCCTACGAGCAGTACTTC
CDR3aa: CASVGSYEQYF

d_gene: .
v_gene: TRBV5-1
j_gene: TRBJ2-1
abundance: .
CDR3nt: TGCGCCAGCAGCTCGGACTCGAGTGGAGACAATGAGCAGTTCTTC
CDR3aa: CASSSDSSGDNEQFF

d_gene: TRBD1
v_gene: TRBV29-1
j_gene: TRBJ2-1
abundance: .
CDR3nt: TGCAGCGTTGAGGGTTACAGGGGCAATGAGCAGTTCTTC
CDR3aa: CSVEGYRGNEQFF

d_gene: TRBD1
v_gene: TRBV20-1
j_gene: TRBJ2-7
abundance: few
CDR3nt: TGCAGTGCCCCCGACAGGGGACATGACAAACCTTACGAGCAGTACTTC
CDR3aa: CSAPDRGHDKPYEQYF

d_gene: TRBD1
v_gene: TRBV7-2
j_gene: TRBJ1-1
abundance: .
CDR3nt: TGTGCCAGCAGCTCCTACAGGGGTGAAGCTTTCTTT
CDR3aa: CASSSYRGEAFF

d_gene: .
v_gene: TRBV20-1
j_gene: TRBJ2-1
abundance: .
CDR3nt: TGCAGTGCTCTTAGACGGTTAGCGAGGTACAATGAGCAGTTCTTC
CDR3aa: CSALRRLARYNEQFF

d_gene: .
v_gene: TRBV6-6
j_gene: TRBJ2-1
abundance: .
CDR3nt: TGTGCCAGCAGTTACGAGAACTACAATGAGCAGTTCTTC
CDR3aa: CASSYENYNEQFF

d_gene: TRBD1
v_gene: TRBV20-1
j_gene: TRBJ1-2
abundance: many
CDR3nt: TGCAGTGCTAGACCCCAGGGGGCGCGGGGCTACACCTTC
CDR3aa: CSARPQGARGYTF

d_gene: .
v_gene: TRBV5-1
j_gene: TRBJ2-5
abundance: .
CDR3nt: TGCGCCAGCAGCTTGGAGGGTAGCGGTGGACCTCCGCTGTCGAAAGAGACCCAGTACTTC
CDR3aa: CASSLEGSGGPPLSKETQYF